Shown below are 32 T cell receptor beta chains from a single sample sequenced in a study of shared clonotypes between healthy human individuals (dated by TCRdb to 2020 to 2021). Library preparation used the immunoSEQ multiplex PCR assay. Drawn from immuneACCESS, this table holds only the in-frame rearrangements with V and J called that TCRdb kept. Clones are partly lost; checked studies trace under half to an unresolved V gene and leave the rest unexplained. The sample has some 600,000 clones on record, 95% to 96% of them singletons. Of the sample, about 0.11% is held by the ten largest clones. CD8 naive samples were CD45RO-negative cells positively selected for CCR7, giving a CD45RA+CCR7+ population that excluded TemRA cells. Input material: naive CD8+ T cells sorted from blood. The sample's cell subset or site label, decoded: CD45RA+CCR7+. These receptor sequences come from a woman under 40 in good health.

This chain links TRBV6-1 with TRBJ1-5, with 9 bases matching TRBD1. Germline CDR1 MNHNS, CDR2 SASEGT. The CDR3 length is 14 residues. The trim removed 6 bases at V and 5 bases at J, leaving 5 bases unmatched. The CDR3 DNA is TGTGCCAGCAGACCCGGGACAGGGCATCAGCCCCAGCATTTT. Its translation: CASRPGTGHQPQHF.

This chain connects TRBV6-6 to TRBJ2-7; D is uncertain. Germline V lookup: CDR1 MNHNY, CDR2 SVGAGI (reference sequence). The CDR3 is 12 residues long. This chain's CDR3 is CVSGPDFYEQYF. For the CDR3, the DNA is TGTGTCTCCGGGCCCGACTTCTACGAGCAGTACTTC.

This sequence joins TRBV5-4 and TRBJ1-1; D call uncertain. Germline assignment: CDR1 SGHNT and CDR2 YYREEE (reference sequence). The CDR3 loop spans 13 amino acids. Trimming left V 3 bases short and J 0 bases short, with 6 bases between. The CDR3 coding sequence is TGTGCCAGCAGCTCCGGGGTGAACACTGAAGCTTTCTTT. Its protein is CASSSGVNTEAFF.

Notes on this clone: The sample holds other DNA sequences that translate to the same CDR3. The genes are TRBV9 and TRBJ1-1; tentatively, D is TRBD1 (5 bases). Per the germline V gene, CDR1 is SGDLS and CDR2 is YYNGEE. Deletions cut 2 bases from V and 3 bases from J, with 8 bases between. The CDR3 runs 13 residues. This CDR3 reads CASSVLGDTEAFF. The CDR3 coding sequence is TGTGCCAGCAGCGTCTTGGGGGACACTGAAGCTTTCTTT.

Here the CDR3 reads CASSLAGAPSYEQYF. CDR3 DNA sequence: TGCGCCAGCAGCTTGGCGGGGGCCCCATCCTACGAGCAGTACTTC. The genes are TRBV5-1 and TRBJ2-7, with D perhaps being TRBD1 or TRBD2 (6 bases each). V was pared by 0 bases and J by 1 base, with 11 bases between. CDR1 is SGHRS and CDR2 is YFSETQ in the germline V gene. The CDR3 is made up of 15 amino acids.

The CDR3 DNA reads TGCAGCGTTGAGATCGGTGAGGGCTACGAGCAGTACTTC. Residues: CSVEIGEGYEQYF. This chain joins TRBV29-1 and TRBJ2-7; D is perhaps TRBD2 (5 bases). V gave up 3 bases and J gave up 3 bases, with 12 bases separating them. The length of the CDR3 is 13 residues. Germline V gives CDR1 SQVTM, CDR2 ANQGSEA.

This chain connects TRBV11-2 to TRBJ2-5, with D perhaps TRBD1 or TRBD2 (5 bases each). The CDR3 sequence is 14 residues long. V was clipped by 7 bases and J by 5 bases, with 17 bases between them. Germline CDR1 SGHAT, CDR2 FQNNGV. Here the CDR3 DNA reads TGTGCCAGCAAACAGACGGTCGAGGGGGAGACCCAGTACTTC. As protein: CASKQTVEGETQYF.

The V call is TRBV10-3, the J call TRBJ1-5; 9 positions agree with TRBD1. Germline V gene sequence: CDR1 ENHRY, CDR2 SYGVKD. Germline trimming cut 3 bases from V and 1 base from J; bases unmatched to any gene: 7. This CDR3 region has 17 residues. The CDR3 is CAISETGGLLSNQPQHF. The CDR3 DNA reads TGTGCCATCAGTGAAACAGGGGGCCTATTAAGCAATCAGCCCCAGCATTTT.

The chain's CDR3 is CASSLNPDGNTIYF. Written as DNA, the CDR3 is TGTGCCAGCAGCCTCAACCCCGATGGAAACACCATATATTTT. The rearrangement joins TRBV21-1 to TRBJ1-3. TRBV21-1 is given as a pseudogene. CDR3 length: 14 amino acids.

The rearrangement joins TRBV7-3 to TRBJ2-3; 7 bases agree with TRBD1. V dropped 2 bases and J dropped 1; count of bases not matched to a gene: 6. CDR1 is SGHTA and CDR2 is FQGTGA in the germline V gene. The CDR3 totals 16 residues. The CDR3 DNA is TGTGCCAGCAGCTTAGGTGACAGGGTTGGCACAGATACGCAGTATTTT. Residues: CASSLGDRVGTDTQYF.

The V call is TRBV27, the J call TRBJ2-7; D might be TRBD1 (6 bases). The V gene's germline CDR1 is MNHEY and CDR2 SMNVEV (reference sequence). CDR3 length: 15 amino acids. With 0 bases removed from V and 2 bases from J, the gap between germline ends came to 11 bases. CDR3 in DNA: TGTGCCAGCAGTTTATCGAGGGACACCACCTACGAGCAGTACTTC. Protein sequence: CASSLSRDTTYEQYF.

The rearrangement uses TRBV27 and TRBJ2-2; TRBD2 matches at 7 bases. Trimming at V came to 3 bases and at J to 0 bases, leaving 4 bases not matched to a gene. The germline gives CDR1 MNHEY, CDR2 SMNVEV (reference sequence). CDR3 length: 16 amino acids. The CDR3 sequence is CASSFRLAANTGELFF. The CDR3 DNA sequence: TGTGCCAGCAGTTTCCGACTAGCCGCGAACACCGGGGAGCTGTTTTTT.

The rearrangement uses TRBV5-1 and TRBJ1-1, with TRBD1 identical over 7 bases. The CDR3 has 14 residues. After removal of 6 bases from V and 1 base from J, the junction contained 6 bases not matched to a gene. CDR1 SGHRS and CDR2 YFSETQ come from the germline V gene. The CDR3 is CASTPRGGNTEAFF. The CDR3 DNA follows: TGCGCCAGCACCCCCAGGGGGGGGAACACTGAAGCTTTCTTT.

The genes are TRBV27 and TRBJ2-7; D remains ambiguous. This CDR3 has 13 amino acids. Per the germline V gene, CDR1 is MNHEY and CDR2 is SMNVEV (reference sequence). V dropped 10 bases and J dropped 0 bases, with 13 bases sitting between them. This chain's CDR3 is CATAPFSSYEQYF. As DNA, the CDR3 is TGTGCCACCGCACCTTTCAGCTCCTACGAGCAGTACTTC.

This chain joins TRBV4-1 and TRBJ1-1, with no clear D. V was pared by 4 bases and J by 0 bases, with 15 bases between. CDR3 length equals 16 residues. Germline assignment: CDR1 MGHRA and CDR2 YSYEKL. CDR3 coding DNA: TGCGCCAGCAGCCCTCAGCGTAGTCTTATGAACACTGAAGCTTTCTTT. Protein: CASSPQRSLMNTEAFF.

This rearrangement joins TRBV11-1 to TRBJ1-1, with D unresolved. V dropped 4 bases and J dropped 4 bases, with 7 bases sitting between them. CDR1 and CDR2 (germline): SGHAT, FQDESV (reference sequence). The CDR3 has 12 residues. CDR3 DNA sequence: TGTGCCAGCAGCTCCCTAGGCACTGAAGCTTTCTTT. Translation: CASSSLGTEAFF.

Written as DNA, the CDR3 is TGTGCCAGCAGTTTTAACCGTGGGCTGGGTGAAAAACTGTTTTTT. It is translated as CASSFNRGLGEKLFF. The chain links TRBV28 to TRBJ1-4; D remains ambiguous. The V end was cut by 3 bases, the J end by 7 bases, with 15 bases between. The CDR3 extends over 15 amino acids. The germline CDR1 and CDR2 sequences are MDHEN and SYDVKM. Full variable domain (missing parts from reference TRBV28 and TRBJ1-4): DVKVTQSSRYLVKRTGEKVFLECVQDMDHENMFWYRQDPGLGLRLIYFSYDVKMKEKGDIPEGYSVSREKKERFSLILESASTNQTSMYLCASSFNRGLGEKLFFGSGTQLSVL.

The V gene is TRBV2, the J gene TRBJ2-1; 7 bases agree with TRBD2. The CDR3 contains 14 residues. Germline V gene data show CDR1 as SNHLY and CDR2 as FYNNEI. V was clipped by 8 bases and J by 4 bases; unmatched bases: 8. The CDR3 protein is CASGEGLLYNEQFF. The DNA of the CDR3 is TGTGCCAGCGGAGAGGGACTATTATACAATGAGCAGTTCTTC.

In its sample, this clone was seen once. CDR3 amino acids: CASSPKTTGVSGNTIYF. The CDR3 bases are TGTGCCAGCAGCCCGAAAACTACGGGTGTCTCTGGAAACACCATATATTTT. J is TRBJ1-3 and V is TRBV11-3; D ambiguous. V lost 5 bases and J 0 bases, leaving 17 bases between the germline ends. From germline, CDR1 is SGHNT and CDR2 YENEEA. The CDR3 covers 17 residues.

The chain employs TRBV14 and TRBJ2-1; 11 bases are a match to TRBD2. The germline V gene encodes CDR1 SGHDN and CDR2 FVKESK. There are 21 residues in the CDR3. The V segment lost 8 bases and the J segment 2 bases; nucleotides outside the gene matches: 23. CDR3 region: CASLHHRTGKPSGGTYNEQFF. CDR3 nucleotides: TGTGCCAGCTTACATCACAGGACAGGGAAACCTAGCGGGGGGACCTACAATGAGCAGTTCTTC.

This rearrangement joins TRBV2 to TRBJ2-1, with 8 bases that match TRBD2. Germline assignment: CDR1 SNHLY and CDR2 FYNNEI. This CDR3 is 13 amino acids long. J lost 5 bases, V lost 7 bases, and 4 bases had no gene match. DNA of the CDR3: TGTGCCAGCATGCAGCGGGAGAACAATGAGCAGTTCTTC. It is translated as CASMQRENNEQFF.

The chain is built from TRBV7-2 and TRBJ1-4, with no clear D. V was clipped by 5 bases and J by 3 bases, with 4 bases between them. CDR3 size: 12 residues. Looked up from germline, CDR1 is SGHTA and CDR2 is FQGNSA. The CDR3 DNA follows: TGTGCCAGCAGCGGTCCTAATGAAAAACTGTTTTTT. Protein: CASSGPNEKLFF.

V is TRBV5-6 and J is TRBJ2-2; D is perhaps TRBD1 (6 bases). The germline gives CDR1 SGHDT, CDR2 YYEEEE. V was pared by 3 bases and J by 1 base, with 22 bases between. This CDR3 has 19 residues. In nucleotides, the CDR3 is TGTGCCAGCAGCTCCTTACTGGTCAGGGGTCCCCTGAACACCGGGGAGCTGTTTTTT. Amino acids: CASSSLLVRGPLNTGELFF. The full variable domain, its missing parts supplied by reference TRBV5-6 and TRBJ2-2, is DAGVTQSPTHLIKTRGQQVTLRCSPKSGHDTVSWYQQALGQGPQFIFQYYEEEERQRGNFPDRFSGHQFPNYSSELNVNALLLGDSALYLCASSSLLVRGPLNTGELFFGEGSRLTVL.

The chain uses TRBV5-4 and TRBJ1-2, with 7 bases lining up with TRBD1. The V gene end was trimmed by 4 bases and the J gene end by 5 bases; junction bases not matched to a gene: 14. Germline loops: CDR1 SGHNT, CDR2 YYREEE (reference sequence). CDR3 size: 16 residues. CDR3 in amino acids: CASSHSPGTVNYGYTF. The CDR3 DNA reads TGTGCCAGCAGCCACAGCCCCGGGACAGTTAATTATGGCTACACCTTC.

The chain joins TRBV7-9 to TRBJ2-3, with unresolved D. V lost 0 bases, J lost 2 bases, and 9 bases lay in between. The CDR3 loop spans 15 amino acids. CDR1 SEHNR and CDR2 FQNEAQ come from the germline V gene (reference sequence). CDR3 in amino acids: CASSLAVEITDTQYF. The CDR3 DNA sequence: TGTGCCAGCAGCTTAGCAGTTGAGATCACAGATACGCAGTATTTT.

This chain joins TRBV7-9 and TRBJ1-1; D possibly corresponds to TRBD1 (5 bases). Germline values: CDR1 SEHNR, CDR2 FQNEAQ (reference sequence). The V end lost 5 bases, the J end lost 8 bases, and 15 bases lay between the germline ends. CDR3 length equals 13 residues. The CDR3: CASSPGGVTEAFF. CDR3 DNA: TGTGCCAGCAGCCCGGGGGGAGTTACGGAAGCTTTCTTT.

Comments on this clone: The sample holds other DNA sequences that translate to the same CDR3. The chain couples TRBV5-4 to TRBJ1-1; 10 bases map to TRBD1. The germline CDR1 and CDR2 sequences are SGHNT and YYREEE (reference sequence). CDR3 size: 13 residues. After removal of 3 bases from V and 5 bases from J, the junction contained 1 base not matched to a gene. The chain's CDR3 is CASSWDRGTEAFF. Here the CDR3 DNA reads TGTGCCAGCAGCTGGGACAGGGGTACTGAAGCTTTCTTT.

J is TRBJ2-1 and V is TRBV7-6, with D perhaps assigned TRBD1 or TRBD2 (6 bases each). Germline CDR1 reads SGHVS; CDR2 reads FNYEAQ. This CDR3 has 18 residues. Trimming took off 2 bases at V and 7 bases at J, with 24 bases between the two ends. The CDR3, as DNA: TGTGCCAGCAGCTTAAACGTTTTGGACGGGGGCTTCGGGAATGAGCAGTTCTTC. This encodes CASSLNVLDGGFGNEQFF.

Only one count was recorded for this clone. The V and J genes are TRBV6-5 and TRBJ2-1; D assignment may be TRBD1 or TRBD2 (6 bases each). The CDR3 is 12 residues long. Looked up from germline, CDR1 is MNHEY and CDR2 is SVGAGI. V gave up 7 bases and J gave up 8 bases, with 12 bases separating them. In nucleotides, the CDR3 is TGTGCCAGCACCAACGGGGGCGATGAGCAGTTCTTC. It codes for CASTNGGDEQFF.

The rearrangement joins TRBV27 to TRBJ2-7; TRBD2 matches 11 bases. Per germline, CDR1 MNHEY and CDR2 SMNVEV (reference sequence). The CDR3 is 15 residues long. Trimming removed 4 bases from V and 7 bases from J; junction bases left unmatched: 9. The CDR3 loop reads CASSWGTSGKSEQYF. CDR3 nucleotide sequence: TGTGCCAGCAGTTGGGGGACTAGCGGCAAATCGGAGCAGTACTTC.

The V gene is TRBV11-2, the J gene TRBJ2-5; D remains unclear. The CDR3 totals 11 residues. V was clipped by 4 bases and J by 7 bases, with 7 bases between them. The germline V gene encodes CDR1 SGHAT and CDR2 FQNNGV. This CDR3 is CASSSEATQYF. In DNA, the CDR3 is TGTGCCAGCAGCTCAGAAGCGACCCAGTACTTC.

The chain is built from TRBV4-1 and TRBJ2-7; 13 bases line up with TRBD2. The CDR3 length is 18 residues. J was trimmed by 3 bases and V by 1 base; bases with no gene match: 9. Germline values: CDR1 MGHRA, CDR2 YSYEKL. The CDR3 reads CASSQGGLGTSGIYEQYF. The CDR3 DNA reads TGCGCCAGCAGCCAAGGCGGTCTCGGGACTAGCGGGATCTACGAGCAGTACTTC.